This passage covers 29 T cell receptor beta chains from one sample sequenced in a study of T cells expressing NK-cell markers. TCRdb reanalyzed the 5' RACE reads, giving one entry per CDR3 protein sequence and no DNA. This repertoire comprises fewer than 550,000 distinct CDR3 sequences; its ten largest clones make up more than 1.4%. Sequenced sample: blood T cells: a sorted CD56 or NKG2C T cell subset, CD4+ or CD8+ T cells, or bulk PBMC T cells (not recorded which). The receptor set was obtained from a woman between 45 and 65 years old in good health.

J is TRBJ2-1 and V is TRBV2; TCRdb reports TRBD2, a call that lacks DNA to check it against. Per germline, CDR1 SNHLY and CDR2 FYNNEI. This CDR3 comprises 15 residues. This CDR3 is CASRSSGRAYNEQFF. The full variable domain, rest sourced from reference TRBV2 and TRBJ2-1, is EPEVTQTPSHQVTQMGQEVILRCVPISNHLYFYWYRQILGQKVEFLVSFYNNEISEKSEIFDDQFSVERPDGSNFTLKIRSTKLEDSAMYFCASRSSGRAYNEQFFGPGTRLTVL.

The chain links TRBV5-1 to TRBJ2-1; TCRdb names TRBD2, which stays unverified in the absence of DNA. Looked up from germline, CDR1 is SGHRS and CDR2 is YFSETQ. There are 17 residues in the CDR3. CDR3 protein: CASSQPSTSGSYNEQFF.

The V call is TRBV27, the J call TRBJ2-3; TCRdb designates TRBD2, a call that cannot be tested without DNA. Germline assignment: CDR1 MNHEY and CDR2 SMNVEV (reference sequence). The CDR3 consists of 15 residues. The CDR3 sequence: CASSPIAGFTDTQYF.

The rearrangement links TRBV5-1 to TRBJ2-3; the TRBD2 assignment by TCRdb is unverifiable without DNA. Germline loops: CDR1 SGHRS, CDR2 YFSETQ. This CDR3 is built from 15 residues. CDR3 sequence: CASSPTGLNTDTQYF.

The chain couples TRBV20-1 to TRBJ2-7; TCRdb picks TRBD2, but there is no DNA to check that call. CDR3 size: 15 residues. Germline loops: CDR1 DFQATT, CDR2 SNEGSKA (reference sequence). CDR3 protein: CSASWTSGRIYEQYF.

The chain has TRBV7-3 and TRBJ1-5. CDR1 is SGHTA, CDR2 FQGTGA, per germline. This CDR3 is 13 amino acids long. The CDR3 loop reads CASSLAQNQPQHF.

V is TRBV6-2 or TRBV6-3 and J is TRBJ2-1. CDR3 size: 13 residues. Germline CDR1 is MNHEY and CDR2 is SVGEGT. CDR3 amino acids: CASRRDQHNEQFF.

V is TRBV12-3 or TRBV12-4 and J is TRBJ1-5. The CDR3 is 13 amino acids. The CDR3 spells CASSLGGHQPQHF.

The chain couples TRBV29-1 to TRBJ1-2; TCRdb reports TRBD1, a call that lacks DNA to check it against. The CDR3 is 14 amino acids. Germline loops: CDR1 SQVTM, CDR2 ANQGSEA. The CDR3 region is CSAPGQGPNYGYTF.

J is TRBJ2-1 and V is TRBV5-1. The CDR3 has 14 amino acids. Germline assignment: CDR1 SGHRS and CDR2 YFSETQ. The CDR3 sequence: CASSLGQEYNEQFF. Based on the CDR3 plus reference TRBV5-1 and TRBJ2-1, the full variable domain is KAGVTQTPRYLIKTRGQQVTLSCSPISGHRSVSWYQQTPGQGLQFLFEYFSETQRNKGNFPGRFSGRQFSNSRSEMNVSTLELGDSALYLCASSLGQEYNEQFFGPGTRLTVL.

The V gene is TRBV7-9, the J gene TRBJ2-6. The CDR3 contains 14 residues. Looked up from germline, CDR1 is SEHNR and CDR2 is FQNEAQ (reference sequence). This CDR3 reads CASSSFQGTNVLTF.

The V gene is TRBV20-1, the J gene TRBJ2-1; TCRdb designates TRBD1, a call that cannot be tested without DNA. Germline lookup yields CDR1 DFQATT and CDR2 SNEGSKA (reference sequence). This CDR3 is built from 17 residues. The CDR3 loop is CSARFLAGGRGYNEQFF.

This CDR3 is CASSSGTSGINEQFF. The chain joins TRBV3-1 to TRBJ2-1; TCRdb's assignment of TRBD2 cannot be checked, as there is no DNA. The CDR3 covers 15 residues. Germline CDR1 is LGHDT and CDR2 is YNNKEL (reference sequence).

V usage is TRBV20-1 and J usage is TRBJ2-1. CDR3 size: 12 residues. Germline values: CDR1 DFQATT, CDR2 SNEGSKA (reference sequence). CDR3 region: CSALIPTNEQFF.

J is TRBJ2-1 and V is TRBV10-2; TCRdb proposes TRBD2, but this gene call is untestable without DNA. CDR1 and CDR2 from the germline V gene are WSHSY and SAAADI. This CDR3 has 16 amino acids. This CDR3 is CASSESRTSGHNEQFF.

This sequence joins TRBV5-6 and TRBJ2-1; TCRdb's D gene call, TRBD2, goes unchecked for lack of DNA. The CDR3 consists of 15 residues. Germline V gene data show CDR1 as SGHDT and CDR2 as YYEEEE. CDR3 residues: CASSLAAVSYNEQFF. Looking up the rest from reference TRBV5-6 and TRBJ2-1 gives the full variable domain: DAGVTQSPTHLIKTRGQQVTLRCSPKSGHDTVSWYQQALGQGPQFIFQYYEEEERQRGNFPDRFSGHQFPNYSSELNVNALLLGDSALYLCASSLAAVSYNEQFFGPGTRLTVL.

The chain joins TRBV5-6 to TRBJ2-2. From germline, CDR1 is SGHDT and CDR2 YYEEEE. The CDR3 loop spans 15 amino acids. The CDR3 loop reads CASSLKGSTTGELFF.

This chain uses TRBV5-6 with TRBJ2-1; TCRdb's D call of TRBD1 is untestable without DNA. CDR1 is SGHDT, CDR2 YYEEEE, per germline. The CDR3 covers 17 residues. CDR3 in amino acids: CASSRTVKGVADNEQFF.

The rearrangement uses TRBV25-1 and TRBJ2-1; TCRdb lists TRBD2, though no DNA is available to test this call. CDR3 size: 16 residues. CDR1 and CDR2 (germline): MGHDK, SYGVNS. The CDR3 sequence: CASSERLARLYNEQFF. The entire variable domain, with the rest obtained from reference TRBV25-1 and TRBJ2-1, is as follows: EADIYQTPRYLVIGTGKKITLECSQTMGHDKMYWYQQDPGMELHLIHYSYGVNSTEKGDLSSESTVSRIRTEHFPLTLESARPSHTSQYLCASSERLARLYNEQFFGPGTRLTVL.

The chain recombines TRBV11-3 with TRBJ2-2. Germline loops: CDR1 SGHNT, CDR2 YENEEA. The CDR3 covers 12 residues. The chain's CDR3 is CASSISPGELFF.

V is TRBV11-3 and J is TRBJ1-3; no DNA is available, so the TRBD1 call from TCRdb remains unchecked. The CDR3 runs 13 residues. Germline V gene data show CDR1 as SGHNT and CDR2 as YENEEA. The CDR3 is CASSKIRGHTIYF. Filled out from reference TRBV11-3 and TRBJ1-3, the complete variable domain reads EAGVVQSPRYKIIEKKQPVAFWCNPISGHNTLYWYLQNLGQGPELLIRYENEEAVDDSQLPKDRFSAERLKGVDSTLKIQPAELGDSAVYLCASSKIRGHTIYFGEGSWLTVV.

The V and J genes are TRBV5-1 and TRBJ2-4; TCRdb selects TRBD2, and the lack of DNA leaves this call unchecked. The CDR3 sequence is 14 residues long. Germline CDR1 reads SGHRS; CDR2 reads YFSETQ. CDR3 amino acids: CASSLGPVKNIQYF.

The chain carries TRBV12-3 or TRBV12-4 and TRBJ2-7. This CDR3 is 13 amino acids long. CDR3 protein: CASSKTGPYEQYF.

Here the CDR3 reads CSVGLAARSYNEQFF. The gene calls are TRBV29-1 and TRBJ2-1; as DNA is missing, the TRBD2 call by TCRdb cannot be tested. The germline V gene has CDR1 SQVTM and CDR2 ANQGSEA. This CDR3 has 15 residues.

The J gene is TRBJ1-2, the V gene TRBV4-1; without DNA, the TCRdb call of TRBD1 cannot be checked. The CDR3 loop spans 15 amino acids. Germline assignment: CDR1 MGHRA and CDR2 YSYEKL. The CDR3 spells CASSPGTVTNYGYTF.

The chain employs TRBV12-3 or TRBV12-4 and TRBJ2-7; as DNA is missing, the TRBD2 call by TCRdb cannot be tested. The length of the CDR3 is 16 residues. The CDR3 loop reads CASSTGTSGLSYEQYF.

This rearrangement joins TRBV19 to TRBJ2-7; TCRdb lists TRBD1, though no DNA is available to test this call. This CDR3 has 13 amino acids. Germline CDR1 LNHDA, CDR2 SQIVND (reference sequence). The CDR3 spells CASNRGDSWEQYF.

The CDR3 region is CASALFGRAMETQYF. The V and J genes are TRBV6-2 or TRBV6-3 and TRBJ2-5; lacking DNA, the TRBD2 call made by TCRdb goes unchecked. The CDR3 has 15 amino acids. Per germline, CDR1 MNHEY and CDR2 SVGEGT.

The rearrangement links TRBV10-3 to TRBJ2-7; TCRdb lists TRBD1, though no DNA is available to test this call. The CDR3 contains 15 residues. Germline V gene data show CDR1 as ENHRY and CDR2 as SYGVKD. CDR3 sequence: CAISWDRGESYEQYF.